This T cell receptor beta chain appears in the sequencing data of a study of CD8 T cells in Susac syndrome. Germline V CDR1 and CDR2: SNHLY, FYNNEI. The length of the CDR3 is 14 residues. V was clipped by 1 base and J by 1 base, with 5 bases between them. Controls were drawn from healthy donors and were matched for age and sex. TEMRA cells underwent FACS enrichment and CD8+ and CD4+ T cells underwent negative isolation. RNA, at 0.5 to 1 ug, was reverse transcribed with random hexamers. The authors amplified TCR beta CDR3 across 54 Vbeta and 13 Jbeta using immunoSEQ multiplex PCR. TCRdb processed the immunoSEQ multiplex PCR reads anew with MiXCR; each CDR3 protein has one entry. This sample carries roughly 200,000 distinct CDR3 sequences, roughly 95% of them seen once, and the ten largest clones take approximately 0.1%.

The chain employs TRBV2 and TRBJ1-5, with no clear D. The sequencing sample was made of CD4+ T cells from PBMCs. This receptor was identified in a human donor in good health. The CDR3 reads CASSEVRSNQPQHF. In nucleotides, the CDR3 is TGTGCCAGCAGTGAAGTGAGGAGCAATCAGCCCCAGCATTTT.